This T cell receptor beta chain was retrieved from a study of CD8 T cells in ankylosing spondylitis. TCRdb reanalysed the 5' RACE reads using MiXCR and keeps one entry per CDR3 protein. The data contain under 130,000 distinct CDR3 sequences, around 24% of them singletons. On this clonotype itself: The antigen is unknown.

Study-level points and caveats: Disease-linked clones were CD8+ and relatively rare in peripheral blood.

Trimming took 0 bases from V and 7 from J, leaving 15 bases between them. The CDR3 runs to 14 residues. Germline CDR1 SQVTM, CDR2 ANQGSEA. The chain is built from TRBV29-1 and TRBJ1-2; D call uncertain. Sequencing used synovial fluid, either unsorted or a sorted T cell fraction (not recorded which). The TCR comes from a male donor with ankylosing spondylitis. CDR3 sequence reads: CSVEDLGQAGGYTF. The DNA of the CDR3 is TGCAGCGTTGAAGATCTAGGGCAGGCGGGTGGCTACACCTTC.